The source of this T cell receptor beta chain is a study of shared clonotypes between healthy human individuals. General observations from the study: Around 4.7% was the fraction of naive CD4 clonotypes found shared across a few donors.

With regard to this clone: Its antigen is currently unknown.

Germline CDR1 reads MGHDK; CDR2 reads SYGVNS. CDR3 length equals 14 residues. V lost 6 bases, J lost 1 base, and 11 bases lay in between. Using immunoSEQ multiplex PCR, the repertoire was profiled, and TCRdb retains in-frame clones only, with some absent. Of about 640,000 clones in the sample, roughly 70% were seen once. Sequencing was performed on memory CD4+ T cells sorted from blood. Subset meaning: CD45RA-negative fraction. The V call is TRBV25-1, the J call TRBJ2-3; D is unresolved. The source is a woman aged 25 to 39 in good health. CDR3 DNA: TGTGCCAGCAGCGCTGGATGGGGCACAGATACGCAGTATTTT. It yields the protein CASSAGWGTDTQYF.